This T cell receptor beta chain was documented in a study of T cell responses to AZD1222 COVID-19 vaccine. V lost 4 bases and J lost 8, with 11 bases in between. CDR3 length: 13 residues. The germline V gene has CDR1 LGHDT and CDR2 YNNKEL (reference sequence). Here immunoSEQ multiplex PCR was the method, and the copy in TCRdb shows in-frame clones only, minus some. The sample shows some 130,000 clones, 75% to 95% of them seen only once. The genes are TRBV3-1 (or the pseudogene TRBV3-2) and TRBJ1-4; maybe TRBD1 (5 bases). This sequence originates from an adult in good health. Sequencing used peripheral blood, obtained on day 0 of AZD1222 vaccination. The CDR3 reads CASSLRVDEKLFF. CDR3 sequence (DNA): TGTGCCAGCAGCCTCAGGGTGGACGAAAAACTGTTTTTT.